This T cell receptor (beta chain) stems from a study of cytomegalovirus exposure and HLA in healthy donors. Study findings and constraints: As was reported, the HLA-A and HLA-B alleles of most subjects were accurately predicted from TCR beta sequences. A later examination showed that TCR association rates differed by HLA locus, with DRB1 most and HLA-C fewest. Later analysis identified a missense DCLRE1C variant that was linked to TCR beta V- and J-gene trimming.

PCR was performed using 60 Vbeta and 13 Jbeta primers. Method: immunoSEQ multiplex PCR; TCRdb's copy keeps in-frame clones and lacks some. The sample contains around 190,000 clones, around 83% of which appear only once. Though nominally healthy at sampling, donors likely had unrecorded immune exposures. This CDR3 has 15 residues. The ends were cut back, 8 bases at V and 0 bases at J, with 17 bases in the middle. Germline CDR1 and CDR2: GTSNPN and SVGIG (reference sequence). Worth noting for this clone: Antigen unknown.

The sequence was obtained from a woman in her thirties or forties in good health and CMV-seronegative. V usage is TRBV30 and J usage is TRBJ1-3; maybe TRBD1 (5 bases). Sequences were obtained from PBMCs. CDR3 amino acids: CAGGRGARSGNTIYF. The CDR3, as DNA: TGTGCCGGGGGGAGAGGGGCCCGCTCTGGAAACACCATATATTTT.